One and the same sample provided the 10 T cell receptor beta chains below, sequenced in a study of metastatic and nonmetastatic thyroid tumors. Patients had received no treatment of any kind before thyroid surgery. TCRdb re-called the PCR reads with MiXCR. The sample yields about 27,000 clones, 20% to 25% seen once. Sequenced: blood. These receptors all stem from a male donor with papillary thyroid cancer or a benign thyroid nodule (not recorded which). Some clones in this sample may be carry-over from other donors' samples.

This clone has ten or more counts. The rearrangement joins TRBV10-3 to TRBJ1-1; no definite D call. Germline V gene sequence: CDR1 ENHRY, CDR2 SYGVKD. V was pared by 3 bases and J by 8 bases, with 10 bases between. The CDR3 covers 12 residues. The CDR3 reads CAISESTREAFF. The CDR3 DNA reads as TGTGCCATCAGTGAATCGACACGGGAAGCTTTCTTT.

This clone was detected many times. The chain couples TRBV6-4 to TRBJ2-3; 8 bases align to TRBD1. The CDR3 sequence is 14 residues long. V shed 0 bases, J shed 4 bases, and the junction held 0 bases outside the gene matches. Germline V CDR1 and CDR2: MRHNA, SNTAGT. This chain's CDR3 is CASSDSQGADTQYF. In DNA, the CDR3 is TGTGCCAGCAGTGACTCACAGGGGGCAGATACGCAGTATTTT.

Ten or more counts support this clone. The genes are TRBV6-1 and TRBJ2-7, with D perhaps assigned TRBD1 or TRBD2 (5 bases each). Germline-derived CDR1 and CDR2 are MNHNS and SASEGT. CDR3 length equals 15 residues. V was shortened by 7 bases and J by 0 bases, with 16 bases between the two germline ends. The CDR3 here is CASNQGGTASYEQYF. As DNA, the CDR3 is TGTGCCAGCAACCAGGGTGGGACGGCCTCCTACGAGCAGTACTTC.

This clone was detected many times. J is TRBJ2-3 and V is TRBV20-1; 8 nucleotides agree with TRBD1. The CDR3 runs to 15 residues. CDR1 and CDR2 from the germline V gene are DFQATT and SNEGSKA (reference sequence). J lost 0 bases, V lost 5 bases, and 7 bases had no gene match. CDR3: CSAGTGGRSTDTQYF. DNA for the CDR3: TGCAGTGCTGGCACAGGGGGGCGAAGCACAGATACGCAGTATTTT.

This clone was seen repeatedly, ten times or more. This rearrangement joins TRBV29-1 to TRBJ2-1, with D hard to call. Per germline, CDR1 SQVTM and CDR2 ANQGSEA. With 1 base removed from V and 7 bases from J, the gap between germline ends came to 11 bases. This CDR3 is 13 amino acids long. The CDR3 bases are TGCAGCGTTGAAGCCTTTATATATAATGAGCAGTTCTTC. It encodes CSVEAFIYNEQFF.

Comments on this clone: This could be a read error, since a much larger clone is one nucleotide away. Additional DNA sequences in this sample encode the identical CDR3. V usage is TRBV9 and J usage is TRBJ1-2; possible D gene TRBD1, 6 bases. Germline loops: CDR1 SGDLS, CDR2 YYNGEE. Deletions cut 0 bases from V and 8 bases from J, with 17 bases between. CDR3 length: 15 residues. CDR3 loop: CASSVGGALSYGYTF. The CDR3 DNA reads as TGTGCCAGCAGCGTAGGGGGGGCGCTGAGCTACGGCTACACCTTC. Looking up the rest from reference TRBV9 and TRBJ1-2 gives the full variable domain: DSGVTQTPKHLITATGQRVTLRCSPRSGDLSVYWYQQSLDQGLQFLIQYYNGEERAKGNILERFSAQQFPDLHSELNLSSLELGDSALYFCASSVGGALSYGYTFGSGTRLTVV.

This clone has only one observation. The chain combines TRBV6-1 with TRBJ2-7; D remains ambiguous. V lost 5 bases to trimming and J lost 2 bases, with 13 bases between them. The length of the CDR3 is 14 residues. CDR1 is MNHNS and CDR2 is SASEGT in the germline V gene. CDR3 protein: CASSLSASPYEQYF. The CDR3 DNA follows: TGTGCCAGCAGTTTAAGCGCGTCTCCCTACGAGCAGTACTTC.

This clone was seen ten or more times. This may come from a read error, since a much larger clone is one base off. Additional DNA sequences in this sample encode the identical CDR3. V usage is TRBV19 and J usage is TRBJ2-7; the D gene is possibly TRBD1 (5 bases). The CDR3 has 12 residues. The germline V gene encodes CDR1 LNHDA and CDR2 SQIVND (reference sequence). The CDR3 DNA is TGTGCCAGCAGTACAGGCTCGTACGAGCAGTACTTC. It encodes CASSTGSYEQYF.

This clone was observed at least ten times. The chain employs TRBV6-4 and TRBJ2-2; weak D call: TRBD2 (8 bases). This CDR3 is built from 19 residues. Trimming left V 5 bases short and J 8 bases short, with 30 bases between. The germline CDR1 and CDR2 sequences are MRHNA and SNTAGT. The CDR3 coding sequence is TGTGCCAGCAGTCGATTTTTTGGTACACGGGACAGCGGGAGTGGGGAGCTGTTTTTT. This codes for CASSRFFGTRDSGSGELFF.

This clone has a count of ten or more. The same CDR3 can be traced to other DNA sequences in this sample. The chain joins TRBV9 to TRBJ2-2; 8 bases line up with TRBD2. This CDR3 is built from 16 residues. J was trimmed by 1 base and V by 2 bases; bases with no gene match: 4. The V gene's germline CDR1 is SGDLS and CDR2 YYNGEE. The CDR3 here is CASSVGRGVNTGELFF. DNA of the CDR3: TGTGCCAGCAGCGTGGGGCGGGGGGTGAACACCGGGGAGCTGTTTTTT.